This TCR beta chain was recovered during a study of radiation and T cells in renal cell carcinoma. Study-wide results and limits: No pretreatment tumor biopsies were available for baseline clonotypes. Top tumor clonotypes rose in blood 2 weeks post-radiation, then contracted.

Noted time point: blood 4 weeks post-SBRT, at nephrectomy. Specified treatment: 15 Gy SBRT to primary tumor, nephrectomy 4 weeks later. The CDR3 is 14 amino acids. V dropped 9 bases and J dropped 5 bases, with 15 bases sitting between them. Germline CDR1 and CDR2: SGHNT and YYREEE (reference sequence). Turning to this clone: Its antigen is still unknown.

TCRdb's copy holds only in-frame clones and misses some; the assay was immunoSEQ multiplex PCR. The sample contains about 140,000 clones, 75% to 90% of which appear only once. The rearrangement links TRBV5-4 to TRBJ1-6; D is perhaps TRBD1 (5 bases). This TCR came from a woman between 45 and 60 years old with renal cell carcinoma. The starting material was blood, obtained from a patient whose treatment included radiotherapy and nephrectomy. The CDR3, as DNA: TGTGCCACAGGGCAATCGATGGATAATTCACCCCTCCACTTT. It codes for CATGQSMDNSPLHF.